This T cell receptor beta chain stems from a study of TIL therapy for anti-PD-1-resistant metastatic lung cancer. On the study more broadly: Tumors carried a median about 1.4 non-synonymous mutations per megabase. Findings of the study overall: Many TIL product clones were absent from baseline tumor, suggesting clonal contraction.

This was the immunoSEQ v3 assay. Profiling relied on immunoSEQ multiplex PCR, and the TCRdb table lists in-frame clones only, not all of them. The sample has more than 90,000 clones, about three fifths seen once; the top ten hold about 10%. About this clone itself: The antigen is not known.

As to time point: pre-treatment sample, taken before nivolumab and TIL therapy. Most excised metastases sampled were pleural nodules or supraclavicular lymph nodes. Adults with stage 4 NSCLC were enrolled in a phase I trial. Source: tumor tissue, taken at baseline. The sequence came from a person aged 25-80 years with non-small cell lung cancer.

The CDR3 reads CASSRGDRGLPEAFF. Written as DNA, the CDR3 is TGTGCCAGCAGTAGGGGGGACAGGGGGTTGCCTGAAGCTTTCTTT. This chain connects TRBV6-5 to TRBJ1-1, with 11 positions matching TRBD1. This CDR3 has 15 residues. Unmatched junction bases numbered 8, after V lost 5 bases and J lost 6 bases. From germline, CDR1 is MNHEY and CDR2 SVGAGI.